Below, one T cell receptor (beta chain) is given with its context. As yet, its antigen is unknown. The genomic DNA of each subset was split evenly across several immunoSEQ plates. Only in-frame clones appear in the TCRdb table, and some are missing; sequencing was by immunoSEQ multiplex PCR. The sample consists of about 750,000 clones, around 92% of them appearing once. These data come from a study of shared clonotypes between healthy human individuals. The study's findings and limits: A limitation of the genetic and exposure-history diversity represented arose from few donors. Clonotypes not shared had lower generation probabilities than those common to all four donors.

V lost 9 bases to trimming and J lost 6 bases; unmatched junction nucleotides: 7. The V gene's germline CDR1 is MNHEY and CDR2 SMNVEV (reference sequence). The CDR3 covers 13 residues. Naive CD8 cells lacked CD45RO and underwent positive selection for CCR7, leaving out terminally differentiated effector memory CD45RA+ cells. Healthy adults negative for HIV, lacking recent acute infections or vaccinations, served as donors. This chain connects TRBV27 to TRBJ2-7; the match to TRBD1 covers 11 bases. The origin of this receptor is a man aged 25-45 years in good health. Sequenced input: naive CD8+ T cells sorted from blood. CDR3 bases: TGTGCCAGTAAGCGGACAGGGGGCGTCGAGCAGTACTTC. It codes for CASKRTGGVEQYF.